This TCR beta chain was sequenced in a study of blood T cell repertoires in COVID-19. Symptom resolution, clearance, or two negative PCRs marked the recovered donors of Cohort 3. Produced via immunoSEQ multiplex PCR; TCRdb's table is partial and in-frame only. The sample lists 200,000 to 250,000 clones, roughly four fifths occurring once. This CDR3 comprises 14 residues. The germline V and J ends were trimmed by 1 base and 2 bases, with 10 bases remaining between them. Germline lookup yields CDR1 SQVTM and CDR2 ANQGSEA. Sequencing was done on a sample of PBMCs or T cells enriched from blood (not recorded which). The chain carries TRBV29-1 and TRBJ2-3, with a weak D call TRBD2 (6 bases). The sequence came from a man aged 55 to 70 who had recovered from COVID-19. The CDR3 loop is CSVEVSGSTDTQYF. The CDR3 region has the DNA TGCAGCGTTGAAGTTAGCGGTTCCACAGATACGCAGTATTTT.